The entry below gives a single T cell receptor beta chain sequence along with its context. What it binds is unknown. Use of 60 Vbeta and 13 Jbeta primers characterized the PCR. Data came from immunoSEQ multiplex PCR; TCRdb stores just in-frame clones and leaves some out. The repertoire holds roughly 140,000 clones, with around 73% as singletons. This record comes from a study of cytomegalovirus exposure and HLA in healthy donors. Broader study findings: TCR sequences were mostly rare, though some public TCRs occurred in many donors.

The sequenced sample consisted of PBMCs. This clonotype was obtained from a female donor in good health and CMV-seronegative.

The CDR3 sequence is CASSPLGGKETQYF. The CDR3 DNA reads as TGTGCCAGCAGTCCCCTTGGGGGGAAAGAGACCCAGTACTTC. The chain carries TRBV28 and TRBJ2-5; tentatively, D is TRBD2 (6 bases). V lost 5 bases, J lost 3 bases, and 13 bases lay in between. The CDR3 sequence is 14 residues long. CDR1 is MDHEN and CDR2 is SYDVKM in the germline V gene.